These 11 T cell receptor beta chains share one sample of origin, sequenced in a study of T cells in localized non-small cell lung cancer. The data were produced by immunoSEQ multiplex PCR, yet TCRdb's version contains in-frame clones alone and is incomplete. The sample has 1,300 to 1,500 clones, 24% seen once. Sample: normal lung tissue next to the tumor, taken before any cancer treatment. The receptor set was obtained from a female donor older than 55 with stage I lung adenocarcinoma.

The chain has TRBV12-5 and TRBJ1-5; D unclear. V lost 2 bases to trimming and J lost 4 bases, with 6 bases between them. The germline CDR1 and CDR2 sequences are LGHNT and FRNRAP. This CDR3 has 13 residues. Written as DNA, the CDR3 is TGTGCTAGTGGTTTGTCTTTAAATCAGCCCCAGCATTTT. Translation: CASGLSLNQPQHF.

This clone was observed a few times. The chain is built from TRBV6-8 and TRBJ2-5; D is perhaps TRBD2 (6 bases). Per germline, CDR1 MNHGY and CDR2 SAAAGT. This CDR3 region has 13 residues. The ends were cut back, 5 bases at V and 1 base at J, with 8 bases in the middle. The CDR3, as DNA: TGTGCCAGCAGTAGGGACTTCCAAGAGACCCAGTACTTC. It translates to CASSRDFQETQYF.

The gene calls are TRBV9 and TRBJ1-1; no clear D gene. The CDR3 sequence is 19 residues long. Germline V gene lookup returns CDR1 SGDLS and CDR2 YYNGEE. The V end was cut by 2 bases, the J end by 0 bases, with 23 bases between. CDR3 protein: CASSVLSPRHLLMNTEAFF. As DNA, the CDR3 is TGTGCCAGCAGCGTCCTCAGCCCCAGACATCTTCTCATGAACACTGAAGCTTTCTTT.

The J gene is TRBJ1-5, the V gene TRBV30, with TRBD1 as a possible D gene (5 bases). The length of the CDR3 is 16 residues. From germline, CDR1 is GTSNPN and CDR2 SVGIG (reference sequence). The V end lost 2 bases, the J end lost 1 base, and 15 bases lay between the germline ends. CDR3 amino acids: CAWSKSGRDSNQPQHF. DNA for the CDR3: TGTGCCTGGAGTAAGAGCGGGAGGGACAGCAATCAGCCCCAGCATTTT.

The gene calls are TRBV11-3 and TRBJ2-7; 7 bases align to TRBD2. Looked up from germline, CDR1 is SGHNT and CDR2 is YENEEA. The V and J ends lost 5 bases and 3 bases, in that order; junction bases with no gene match: 7. CDR3 length: 14 residues. CDR3 nucleotide sequence: TGTGCCAGCAGCCTGGGAGGGCAGATCTACGAGCAGTACTTC. Amino acid sequence: CASSLGGQIYEQYF.

The gene calls are TRBV18 and TRBJ2-2; 10 bases align to TRBD2. Per the germline V gene, CDR1 is KGHSH and CDR2 is LQKENI. The V and J ends lost 0 bases and 5 bases, in that order; junction bases with no gene match: 12. The CDR3 has 19 amino acids. The CDR3 here is CASSPPRTGKTSGTGELFF. The CDR3 DNA reads as TGTGCCAGCTCACCACCGCGGACAGGGAAGACTAGCGGGACCGGGGAGCTGTTTTTT.

The chain couples TRBV11-3 to TRBJ2-5; no clear D gene. CDR1 SGHNT and CDR2 YENEEA come from the germline V gene. Trimming removed 0 bases at V and 7 bases at J, with 12 bases between. The CDR3 length is 14 residues. The CDR3 DNA reads TGTGCCAGCAGCTTAGATACCGTTTTTGGGACCCAGTACTTC. Its protein product is CASSLDTVFGTQYF.

The chain has TRBV18 and TRBJ2-2; D may correspond to TRBD1 or TRBD2 (5 bases each). V lost 3 bases and J lost 4, with 12 bases in between. This CDR3 contains 15 residues. The germline V gene has CDR1 KGHSH and CDR2 LQKENI. CDR3 sequence (DNA): TGTGCCAGCTCACCCAGGGACGGACGCACCGGGGAGCTGTTTTTT. Residues: CASSPRDGRTGELFF.

This clone was seen a few times. CDR3 DNA sequence: TGTGCCAGCAGTTACGTCCGGGACAGGGTATCCAGCTACACCTTC. Its translation is CASSYVRDRVSSYTF. The rearrangement uses TRBV6-8 and TRBJ1-2; 9 nucleotides align to TRBD1. V gave up 2 bases and J gave up 9 bases; unmatched junction bases: 10. CDR3 length: 15 residues. Looked up from germline, CDR1 is MNHGY and CDR2 is SAAAGT.

J is TRBJ2-7 and V is TRBV5-1, with D uncertain. The CDR3 consists of 15 residues. Trimming removed 0 bases from V and 4 bases from J, with 14 bases in between. Germline loops: CDR1 SGHRS, CDR2 YFSETQ. CDR3 amino acids: CASSLELGFHYEQYF. The CDR3 nucleotides are TGCGCCAGCAGCTTGGAACTTGGGTTCCATTACGAGCAGTACTTC.

This clone has just one count. The CDR3 region is CASSQSSAYEQYF. Written as DNA, the CDR3 is TGTGCCAGCAGTCAGAGTAGCGCCTACGAGCAGTACTTC. J is TRBJ2-7 and V is TRBV14, with D possibly matching TRBD2 (5 bases). The germline V and J ends were trimmed by 6 bases and 2 bases, with 11 bases remaining between them. The CDR3 loop spans 13 amino acids. Germline-derived CDR1 and CDR2 are SGHDN and FVKESK.